Each of the 27 T cell receptor beta chains below was sequenced from the same sample in a study of lymphopenia after photon versus proton radiotherapy. Data came from immunoSEQ multiplex PCR; TCRdb stores just in-frame clones and leaves some out. Found here are under 65,000 clones, roughly 80% of them singletons; the top ten hold around 2%. The sample consisted of peripheral blood, taken from a patient treated with proton-based radiotherapy. The receptor set was obtained from a man between 60 and 75 years old with pancreatic cancer.

This sequence joins TRBV4-2 and TRBJ2-5; D is undetermined. This CDR3 region has 14 residues. Trimming cost V 0 bases and J 3 bases, with 8 bases left between them. CDR1 is LGHNA and CDR2 is YNFKEQ in the germline V gene. The CDR3 sequence: CASSQDKGKETQYF. CDR3 sequence (DNA): TGTGCCAGCAGCCAAGATAAAGGGAAAGAGACCCAGTACTTC.

V is TRBV15 and J is TRBJ2-1, with unresolved D. CDR3 length: 16 amino acids. The V and J ends lost 0 bases and 2 bases respectively, with 11 bases between them. The germline CDR1 and CDR2 sequences are LNHNV and YYDKDF (reference sequence). The CDR3 loop is CATSRDKAPTYNEQFF. The CDR3 DNA reads as TGTGCCACCAGCAGAGATAAAGCGCCCACCTACAATGAGCAGTTCTTC.

The chain joins TRBV30 to TRBJ1-2, with D uncertain. Germline CDR1 reads GTSNPN; CDR2 reads SVGIG (reference sequence). Trimming left V 0 bases short and J 4 bases short, with 9 bases between. The CDR3 is 13 amino acids. The CDR3 spells CAWSVTAPYGYTF. DNA of the CDR3: TGTGCCTGGAGTGTAACAGCACCCTATGGCTACACCTTC.

This clone came up a few times. The rearrangement links TRBV18 to TRBJ2-7; D is perhaps TRBD1 (5 bases). The V end was cut by 0 bases, the J end by 2 bases, with 8 bases between. CDR1 is KGHSH, CDR2 LQKENI, per germline. This CDR3 has 14 amino acids. CDR3 bases: TGTGCCAGCTCACCACCTGGGGCTACCTACGAGCAGTACTTC. It yields the protein CASSPPGATYEQYF.

This rearrangement joins TRBV6-6 to TRBJ2-7; the match to TRBD2 covers 9 bases. The CDR3 has 15 residues. The germline gives CDR1 MNHNY, CDR2 SVGAGI (reference sequence). V trimming: 6 bases; J trimming: 3 bases; junction bases outside the gene matches: 9. The DNA for the CDR3 is TGTGCCAGCAGCCCCTTAGCGGGAGTTAACTACGAGCAGTACTTC. It translates to CASSPLAGVNYEQYF.

The V call is TRBV5-1, the J call TRBJ2-7; tentatively, D is TRBD1 (6 bases). The V end was cut by 2 bases, the J end by 3 bases, with 12 bases between. From germline, CDR1 is SGHRS and CDR2 YFSETQ. The CDR3 runs 14 residues. CDR3 amino acids: CASSLGGSRYEQYF. The DNA for the CDR3 is TGCGCCAGCAGCTTAGGGGGAAGTCGCTACGAGCAGTACTTC.

The V call is TRBV7-9, the J call TRBJ2-3; TRBD2 matches at 7 bases. In germline, CDR1 is SEHNR, CDR2 FQNEAQ (reference sequence). The length of the CDR3 is 16 residues. V shed 5 bases and J 3 bases; nucleotides not matched to a gene: 11. The CDR3 sequence is CASSPPYREATDTQYF. CDR3 in DNA: TGTGCCAGCAGCCCGCCATATCGGGAGGCAACAGATACGCAGTATTTT.

This clone occurred once. The V gene is TRBV30, the J gene TRBJ1-5, with a tentative D call TRBD1 (6 bases). CDR1 is GTSNPN and CDR2 is SVGIG in the germline V gene (reference sequence). This CDR3 region has 15 residues. Trimming took 0 bases from V and 4 from J, leaving 13 bases between them. CDR3 sequence (DNA): TGTGCCTGGAGTGTACGAGCAGGGGTGAATCAGCCCCAGCATTTT. Amino acid sequence: CAWSVRAGVNQPQHF.

This clone was picked up one time. The V and J genes are TRBV28 and TRBJ2-7; a possible D gene is TRBD2 (6 bases). Trimming removed 4 bases from V and 6 bases from J, with 16 bases in between. The CDR3 spans 14 residues. The germline V gene has CDR1 MDHEN and CDR2 SYDVKM. The CDR3 DNA is TGTGCCAGCAGTTCCGGGACTCCGCCCCTCGAGCAGTACTTC. It specifies CASSSGTPPLEQYF.

The CDR3 DNA reads as TGTGCCAGCAGTTTATACCCGAACACTGAAGCTTTCTTT. Its protein is CASSLYPNTEAFF. This chain uses TRBV28 with TRBJ1-1; D unclear. The V end lost 1 base, the J end lost 1 base, and 4 bases lay between the germline ends. Germline values: CDR1 MDHEN, CDR2 SYDVKM. There are 13 residues in the CDR3.

CDR3 sequence: CASRDSRNTEAFF. The DNA for the CDR3 is TGCGCCAGCCGAGACAGCAGGAACACTGAAGCTTTCTTT. The rearrangement joins TRBV5-1 to TRBJ1-1; the D gene is possibly TRBD1 (5 bases). V was shortened by 7 bases and J by 1 base, with 11 bases between the two germline ends. The CDR3 is made up of 13 amino acids. The germline V gene encodes CDR1 SGHRS and CDR2 YFSETQ.

This clone appeared a single time. The chain carries TRBV5-1 and TRBJ2-1, with D uncertain. Trimming stripped 1 base from V and 6 bases from J, with 11 bases between. The CDR3 is 14 residues long. CDR1 SGHRS and CDR2 YFSETQ come from the germline V gene. Written as DNA, the CDR3 is TGCGCCAGCAGCTTGAACAGCTGGAGCAATGAGCAGTTCTTC. Its translation: CASSLNSWSNEQFF.

This chain joins TRBV19 and TRBJ1-1; D is unresolved. The CDR3 length is 13 residues. Germline V CDR1 and CDR2: LNHDA, SQIVND (reference sequence). V was pared by 5 bases and J by 1 base, with 8 bases between. The DNA of the CDR3 is TGTGCCAGTAGTCTAATAGAGAACACTGAAGCTTTCTTT. Translating gives CASSLIENTEAFF. The full variable domain, rest sourced from reference TRBV19 and TRBJ1-1, is DGGITQSPKYLFRKEGQNVTLSCEQNLNHDAMYWYRQDPGQGLRLIYYSQIVNDFQKGDIAEGYSVSREKKESFPLTVTSAQKNPTAFYLCASSLIENTEAFFGQGTRLTVV.

This chain links TRBV2 with TRBJ2-1; 11 bases align to TRBD2. CDR3 length: 15 amino acids. V gave up 5 bases and J gave up 9 bases; unmatched junction bases: 9. Germline CDR1 and CDR2: SNHLY and FYNNEI. CDR3 loop: CASSPTSGRGSEQFF. CDR3 sequence (DNA): TGTGCCAGCAGTCCAACTAGCGGGAGAGGGAGTGAGCAGTTCTTC.

This sequence joins TRBV28 and TRBJ2-1; 9 bases align to TRBD2. CDR3 length equals 19 residues. Germline values: CDR1 MDHEN, CDR2 SYDVKM. V trimming: 4 bases; J trimming: 2 bases; junction bases outside the gene matches: 15. The chain's CDR3 is CASSWDIAGDVVAYNEQFF. The CDR3 DNA follows: TGTGCCAGCAGTTGGGACATAGCGGGAGACGTCGTCGCCTACAATGAGCAGTTCTTC.

The chain combines TRBV5-1 with TRBJ2-1; 8 bases fit TRBD1. Germline V gene sequence: CDR1 SGHRS, CDR2 YFSETQ. The CDR3 consists of 15 residues. The junction had 6 bases not matched to a gene; V was cut back by 4 bases and J by 3 bases. The CDR3 nucleotides read TGCGCCAGCAGCCCGGTGACAGGGGACTACAATGAGCAGTTCTTC. Its translation: CASSPVTGDYNEQFF.

The V gene is TRBV4-2, the J gene TRBJ2-7; D gene unclear. From germline, CDR1 is LGHNA and CDR2 YNFKEQ. The CDR3 runs to 15 residues. The germline V and J ends were trimmed by 1 base and 1 base, with 11 bases remaining between them. CDR3: CASSQVGIGSYEQYF. As DNA, the CDR3 is TGTGCCAGCAGCCAAGTGGGGATCGGGTCCTACGAGCAGTACTTC.

The gene calls are TRBV2 and TRBJ1-5, with TRBD1 identical over 8 bases. The CDR3 covers 14 residues. Germline V gene lookup returns CDR1 SNHLY and CDR2 FYNNEI. With 6 bases clipped from V and 6 bases from J, the junction kept 7 bases outside the gene matches. The chain's CDR3 is CASSSGQGVQPQHF. In DNA form, the CDR3 reads TGTGCCAGCAGCTCTGGACAGGGCGTTCAGCCCCAGCATTTT. Based on the CDR3 plus reference TRBV2 and TRBJ1-5, the full variable domain is EPEVTQTPSHQVTQMGQEVILRCVPISNHLYFYWYRQILGQKVEFLVSFYNNEISEKSEIFDDQFSVERPDGSNFTLKIRSTKLEDSAMYFCASSSGQGVQPQHFGDGTRLSIL.

This chain joins TRBV7-8 and TRBJ2-3, with no clear D. CDR1 and CDR2 (germline): SGHVS, FQNEAQ. The CDR3 is made up of 14 amino acids. Trimming pared 1 base from V and 1 base from J, leaving 6 bases between. CDR3: CASSLGRGTDTQYF. CDR3 in DNA: TGTGCCAGCAGCTTAGGCCGGGGCACAGATACGCAGTATTTT.

The rearrangement joins TRBV7-8 to TRBJ1-5; 7 bases are shared with TRBD1. Trimming removed 5 bases from V and 1 base from J; junction bases left unmatched: 5. The CDR3 is 15 residues long. Germline CDR1 and CDR2: SGHVS and FQNEAQ. The CDR3 spells CASSPRTGSNQPQHF. The CDR3 DNA reads as TGTGCCAGCAGCCCTCGGACAGGCAGCAATCAGCCCCAGCATTTT.

This rearrangement joins TRBV7-6 to TRBJ1-1, with 11 bases identical to TRBD1. J was trimmed by 4 bases and V by 4 bases; bases with no gene match: 5. Looked up from germline, CDR1 is SGHVS and CDR2 is FNYEAQ. This CDR3 has 15 amino acids. The CDR3 DNA sequence: TGTGCCAGCAGCTCCGCCGGGACAGGGGGCACTGAAGCTTTCTTT. Translation: CASSSAGTGGTEAFF.

The V call is TRBV9, the J call TRBJ2-7, with D possibly TRBD1 on 6 matching bases. V was shortened by 4 bases and J by 1 base, with 15 bases between the two germline ends. Germline-derived CDR1 and CDR2 are SGDLS and YYNGEE. This CDR3 is 15 amino acids long. As DNA, the CDR3 is TGTGCCAGCAGCTTTGGACAGAATCCTTCCTACGAGCAGTACTTC. Its protein is CASSFGQNPSYEQYF.

This clone is a singleton in its sample. The chain has TRBV5-4 and TRBJ2-3, with 16 bases fitting TRBD2. Per germline, CDR1 SGHNT and CDR2 YYREEE (reference sequence). V dropped 4 bases and J dropped 3; count of bases not matched to a gene: 5. CDR3 size: 17 residues. The CDR3 DNA is TGTGCCAGCAGCCGACCGGGACTAGCGGGAGGGACAGATACGCAGTATTTT. Its protein product is CASSRPGLAGGTDTQYF.

This chain uses TRBV5-1 with TRBJ2-3, with a tentative D call TRBD1 (5 bases). Germline V gives CDR1 SGHRS, CDR2 YFSETQ. V gave up 3 bases and J gave up 4 bases, with 15 bases separating them. The CDR3 covers 15 residues. CDR3 in DNA: TGCGCCAGCAGCTCAACAGTAGGGGCGGCAGATACGCAGTATTTT. It is translated as CASSSTVGAADTQYF.

The genes are TRBV6-4 and TRBJ2-2, with 11 bases matching TRBD2. V shed 3 bases and J 5 bases; nucleotides not matched to a gene: 8. The CDR3 runs 17 residues. Per the germline V gene, CDR1 is MRHNA and CDR2 is SNTAGT. The CDR3 protein is CASSELPGTSGTGELFF. DNA for the CDR3: TGTGCCAGCAGTGAACTTCCCGGGACTAGCGGAACCGGGGAGCTGTTTTTT.

This clone showed up just once. The chain joins TRBV7-8 to TRBJ1-3; TRBD1 matches at 9 bases. The CDR3 contains 16 residues. From germline, CDR1 is SGHVS and CDR2 FQNEAQ. The V gene end was trimmed by 5 bases and the J gene end by 7 bases; junction bases not matched to a gene: 12. CDR3 nucleotides: TGTGCCAGCAGCCGACCGGGACAGGGATTTACGAACACCATATATTTT. Translating gives CASSRPGQGFTNTIYF.

The J gene is TRBJ2-1, the V gene TRBV28; D assignment may be TRBD1 or TRBD2 (5 bases each). Trimming stripped 1 base from V and 6 bases from J, with 13 bases between. This CDR3 is 15 amino acids long. The germline gives CDR1 MDHEN, CDR2 SYDVKM. The CDR3 loop is CASSLFGQGSNEQFF. The CDR3 coding sequence is TGTGCCAGCAGTTTATTTGGACAAGGGAGCAATGAGCAGTTCTTC.